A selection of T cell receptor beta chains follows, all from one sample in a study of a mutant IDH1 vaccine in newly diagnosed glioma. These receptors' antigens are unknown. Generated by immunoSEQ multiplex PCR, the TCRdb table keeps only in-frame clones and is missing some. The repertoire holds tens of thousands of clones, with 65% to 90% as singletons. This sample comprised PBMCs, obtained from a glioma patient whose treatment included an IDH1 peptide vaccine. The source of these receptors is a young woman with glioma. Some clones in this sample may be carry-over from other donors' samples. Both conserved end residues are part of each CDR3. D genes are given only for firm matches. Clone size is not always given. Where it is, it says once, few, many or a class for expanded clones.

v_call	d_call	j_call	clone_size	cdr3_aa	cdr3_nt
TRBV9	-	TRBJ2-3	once	CASSAGPVDTQYF	TGTGCCAGCAGCGCGGGCCCAGTGGATACGCAGTATTTT
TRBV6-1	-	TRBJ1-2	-	CASSDRPNYGYTF	TGTGCCAGCAGTGACAGACCGAACTATGGCTACACCTTC
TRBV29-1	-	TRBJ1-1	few	CSVVGPEAFF	TGCAGCGTTGTGGGGCCTGAAGCTTTCTTT
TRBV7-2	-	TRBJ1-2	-	CASSLDGGYTF	TGTGCCAGCAGCTTAGATGGCGGCTACACCTTC
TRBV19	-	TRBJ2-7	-	CASSTGPNEQYF	TGTGCCAGTAGTACTGGACCGAACGAGCAGTACTTC
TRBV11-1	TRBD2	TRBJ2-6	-	CASSLRSLAGLGGANVLTF	TGTGCCAGCAGCTTAAGGTCGCTAGCGGGGCTGGGGGGGGCCAACGTCCTGACTTTC
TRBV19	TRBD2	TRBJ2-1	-	CASSISAGGYNEQFF	TGTGCCAGTAGTATCTCAGCGGGAGGTTACAATGAGCAGTTCTTC
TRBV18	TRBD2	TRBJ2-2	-	CASSLAGGPNTGELFF	TGTGCCAGCTCCCTAGCGGGGGGGCCGAACACCGGGGAGCTGTTTTTT
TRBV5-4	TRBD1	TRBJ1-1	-	CASRKTGDTEAFF	TGTGCCAGCAGGAAGACAGGGGACACTGAAGCTTTCTTT
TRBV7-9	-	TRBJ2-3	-	CASSFSFSDTQYF	TGTGCCAGCAGCTTCAGTTTCTCAGATACGCAGTATTTT